Detailed here is one TCR beta chain. Its antigen is as yet unknown. This entry is derived from a study of vaccination effects on CD4 cells after COVID-19. In the study overall: Following the second dose by a median of 72 days, the post-vaccine samples were obtained.

Whole-study findings and limits: There was marked clonal contraction among infection- and vaccine-induced clones late after vaccination. Few convalescent patients were studied, and early post-infection samples were lacking.

Before any sequencing was done, the ViraFEST assay used viral peptide pools to expand antigen-specific CD4+ T cells. The culture ran for approximately 9 days before CD4+ T cells were isolated. BNT162b2 vaccine or mRNA-1273 vaccine was given to participants in two doses. Cultures used around 1.8 million PBMC per well, 9 to 10 IU/ml IL-2 and roughly 10 ug/ml peptides. Clones were sequenced by immunoSEQ multiplex PCR, and TCRdb holds only the in-frame ones, with some missing. The profile shows approximately 70,000 clones, 80% to 85% of them singletons. This CDR3 has 18 amino acids. CDR1 is MNHNS and CDR2 is SASEGT in the germline V gene. V lost 2 bases to trimming and J lost 7 bases; unmatched junction nucleotides: 16.

V usage is TRBV6-1 and J usage is TRBJ2-3; 9 bases are shared with TRBD2. The receptor comes from a human donor who received a COVID-19 vaccine. Here the sequenced sample was CD4+ T cells from PBMCs cultured with HCoV-229E spike peptides, taken after COVID-19 vaccination. The DNA of the CDR3 is TGTGCCAGCAGTGAACGGGCAACTGGCGGGGGGGCCATGTATACGCAGTATTTT. Its translation: CASSERATGGGAMYTQYF.